This T cell receptor beta chain was sequenced in a study of graft-versus-host responses after intestinal transplantation. Findings of the study overall: In patients with graft-donor T cell macrochimerism, allograft graft-versus-host to host-versus-graft clonal ratios were high.

TCRdb's table, derived via immunoSEQ multiplex PCR, lists solely in-frame clones and lacks some. The table records around 110,000 clones, roughly nine tenths of them present only once. Germline V CDR1 and CDR2: LNHNV, YYDKDF (reference sequence). This CDR3 is built from 15 residues. The V and J ends lost 3 bases and 7 bases, in that order; junction bases with no gene match: 4. On this clone: Its antigen is currently unknown.

The J gene is TRBJ2-1, the V gene TRBV15, with 12 positions matching TRBD2. This TCR was sampled from a human donor who received an intestinal transplant. The sequencing here drew on unstimulated CD4+ T cells sorted from spleen or lymph node cells, taken before intestinal transplant. DNA for the CDR3: TGTGCCACCAGCAGGGCTAGCGGGGGGGGTAATGAGCAGTTCTTC. Its translation: CATSRASGGGNEQFF.